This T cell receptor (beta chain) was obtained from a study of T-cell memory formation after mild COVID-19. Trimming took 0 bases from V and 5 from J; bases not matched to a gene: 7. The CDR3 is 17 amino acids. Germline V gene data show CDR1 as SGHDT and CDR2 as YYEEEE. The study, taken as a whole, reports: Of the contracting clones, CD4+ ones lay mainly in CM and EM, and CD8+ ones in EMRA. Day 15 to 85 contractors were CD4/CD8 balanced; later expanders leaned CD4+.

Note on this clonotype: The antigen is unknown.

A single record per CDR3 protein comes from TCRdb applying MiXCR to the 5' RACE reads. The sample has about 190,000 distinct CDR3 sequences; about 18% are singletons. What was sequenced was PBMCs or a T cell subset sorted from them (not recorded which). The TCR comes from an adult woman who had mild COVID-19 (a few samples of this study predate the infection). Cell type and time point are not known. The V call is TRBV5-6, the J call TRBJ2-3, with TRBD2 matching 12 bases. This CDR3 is CASSLAASGRAKDTQYF. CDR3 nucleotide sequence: TGTGCCAGCAGCTTGGCGGCTAGCGGGAGGGCCAAAGATACGCAGTATTTT.